This T cell receptor (beta chain) came from a study of control samples from healthy donors and cancer patients. Sequenced by immunoSEQ multiplex PCR; TCRdb stores in-frame clones only, minus some. The data hold more than 20,000 clones, with approximately 91% observed a single time. There are 14 residues in the CDR3. The germline gives CDR1 SGHAT, CDR2 FQDESV (reference sequence). Trimming stripped 5 bases from V and 3 bases from J, with 11 bases between. This receptor was taken from a man over 45 with lung cancer. The chain links TRBV11-1 to TRBJ2-1; D is unresolved. Input material: PBMCs. In DNA form, the CDR3 reads TGTGCCAGCAGCGCCACCCTCGGCTACAATGAGCAGTTCTTC. It is translated as CASSATLGYNEQFF.